Listed here are 15 T cell receptor beta chains from one sample, sequenced in a study of T cells after yellow fever vaccination. TCRdb reprocessed the 5' RACE reads via MiXCR and lists one record per CDR3 protein. Among about 350,000 distinct CDR3 sequences listed, around a tenth were seen once. The material was PBMCs, obtained on the day of the first yellow fever vaccination. These TCRs come from a man aged 18-30 years who received the YFV17D yellow fever vaccine.

The genes are TRBV24-1 and TRBJ2-1; tentative D call: TRBD1 (6 bases). This CDR3 has 14 residues. V shed 3 bases and J shed 10 bases, with 15 bases lying between them. CDR1 KGHDR and CDR2 SFDVKD come from the germline V gene. Here the CDR3 reads CATSDPSWGQEQFF. DNA of the CDR3: TGTGCCACCAGTGATCCCTCCTGGGGGCAGGAGCAGTTCTTC.

The chain couples TRBV18 to TRBJ1-1; D is unresolved. Germline V CDR1 and CDR2: KGHSH, LQKENI. V lost 3 bases to trimming and J lost 4 bases, with 12 bases between them. The CDR3 runs to 14 residues. DNA of the CDR3: TGTGCCAGCTCACCTAGGCTGGGAAGCACTGAAGCTTTCTTT. It is translated as CASSPRLGSTEAFF.

J is TRBJ2-3 and V is TRBV10-3; D remains ambiguous. The CDR3 is 10 amino acids. Per the germline V gene, CDR1 is ENHRY and CDR2 is SYGVKD. V was clipped by 6 bases and J by 2 bases, with 0 bases between them. The CDR3 coding sequence is TGTGCCATCAGCACAGATACGCAGTATTTT. This encodes CAISTDTQYF.

This clonotype was counted between two and nine times. The chain links TRBV2 to TRBJ2-4, with 7 bases lining up with TRBD1. Looked up from germline, CDR1 is SNHLY and CDR2 is FYNNEI. CDR3 length: 17 residues. The junction had 19 bases not matched to a gene; V was cut back by 6 bases and J by 8 bases. The chain's CDR3 is CASSDRTGSGQRDIQYF. The CDR3 region has the DNA TGTGCCAGCAGCGACCGAACGGGGTCGGGACAGAGGGACATTCAGTACTTC.

A few counts support this clonotype. The rearrangement links TRBV7-2 to TRBJ1-4; D gene ambiguous. This CDR3 spans 13 amino acids. V was shortened by 5 bases and J by 6 bases, with 10 bases between the two germline ends. The V gene's germline CDR1 is SGHTA and CDR2 FQGNSA. CDR3 DNA sequence: TGTGCCAGCAGCGTCGGATTCGATGAAAAACTGTTTTTT. It translates to CASSVGFDEKLFF.

This chain links TRBV7-9 with TRBJ1-4; D not resolved. Germline CDR1 and CDR2: SEHNR and FQNEAQ (reference sequence). V lost 0 bases, J lost 8 bases, and 7 bases lay in between. CDR3 length: 13 amino acids. The CDR3 sequence is CASSLAVGEKLFF. In nucleotides, the CDR3 is TGTGCCAGCAGCTTAGCGGTGGGGGAAAAACTGTTTTTT.

Only a few counts were recorded for this clonotype. The rearrangement links TRBV9 to TRBJ2-5, with a weak D call TRBD1 (6 bases). Germline CDR1 is SGDLS and CDR2 is YYNGEE. The CDR3 extends over 14 amino acids. Trimming shortened V by 3 bases and J by 7 bases, and 16 bases separated the two germline ends. The CDR3 DNA reads as TGTGCCAGCAGCGCAGGGACACCCCGGGGGACCCAGTACTTC. Its translation is CASSAGTPRGTQYF.

Points on this clonotype: At one end, the junction sequence differs from germline, possibly due to a read error. The V and J genes are TRBV7-3 and TRBJ2-1; a weak D match, TRBD2 (7 bases). CDR3 size: 15 residues. CDR1 and CDR2 (germline): SGHTA, FQGTGA. Here the CDR3 DNA reads TGTGCCAGCGGCTTAGGGGGGACTACCGACAATGAGCAGTTCTTC. Residues: CASGLGGTTDNEQFF.

A word on this clonotype: One junction end does not reproduce the germline sequence, and a read error may be involved. The chain links TRBV6-5 to TRBJ1-5; maybe TRBD1 (6 bases). The length of the CDR3 is 15 residues. From germline, CDR1 is MNHEY and CDR2 SVGAGI. The CDR3 nucleotides read TGTGCCAGCAGTTACGCAGGGGATAGCAATCAGCCCAAGCATTTT. Its protein product is CASSYAGDSNQPKHF.

The rearrangement joins TRBV6-5 to TRBJ1-2, with D maybe TRBD1 (6 bases). The CDR3 extends over 17 amino acids. Per germline, CDR1 MNHEY and CDR2 SVGAGI. V shed 0 bases and J shed 1 base, with 15 bases lying between them. The CDR3 nucleotides read TGTGCCAGCAGTTACTCGTCTCGGACAGTTCATAACTATGGCTACACCTTC. Its translation: CASSYSSRTVHNYGYTF.

The chain links TRBV11-2 to TRBJ2-7, with 8 bases lining up with TRBD1. Germline V gives CDR1 SGHAT, CDR2 FQNNGV. The length of the CDR3 is 15 residues. Unmatched junction bases numbered 7, after V lost 1 base and J lost 5 bases. CDR3 in amino acids: CASSLGARDRNEQYF. Here the CDR3 DNA reads TGTGCCAGCAGCTTAGGAGCCAGGGACAGGAACGAGCAGTACTTC.

The V gene is TRBV7-2, the J gene TRBJ2-1; the D is unclear. This CDR3 comprises 12 residues. Germline values: CDR1 SGHTA, CDR2 FQGNSA. Trimming took 6 bases from V and 8 from J, leaving 11 bases between them. CDR3 loop: CASSLTGYEQFF. The CDR3 DNA is TGTGCCAGCAGTCTTACGGGCTATGAGCAGTTCTTC.

This chain uses TRBV20-1 with TRBJ2-3; D possibly corresponds to TRBD2 (5 bases). Germline CDR1 and CDR2: DFQATT and SNEGSKA (reference sequence). This CDR3 is 14 amino acids long. The V end lost 5 bases, the J end lost 1 base, and 13 bases lay between the germline ends. The CDR3 is CSAGSGDGTDTQYF. CDR3 nucleotide sequence: TGCAGTGCTGGATCCGGGGATGGCACAGATACGCAGTATTTT.

This clonotype was observed a handful of times. The chain has TRBV28 and TRBJ2-5; 7 bases fit TRBD1. This CDR3 has 14 amino acids. After removal of 7 bases from V and 5 bases from J, the junction contained 10 bases not matched to a gene. The germline V gene encodes CDR1 MDHEN and CDR2 SYDVKM. CDR3 amino acids: CASTVTQGLETQYF. The CDR3 DNA follows: TGTGCCAGCACGGTGACACAGGGGTTGGAGACCCAGTACTTC.

The chain couples TRBV6-1 to TRBJ1-1, with 9 positions matching TRBD1. Germline V CDR1 and CDR2: MNHNS, SASEGT. The CDR3 totals 15 residues. The V gene end was trimmed by 6 bases and the J gene end by 1 base; junction bases not matched to a gene: 6. The DNA for the CDR3 is TGTGCCAGCAGGAGATTGACAGGGGGGAACACTGAAGCTTTCTTT. Protein: CASRRLTGGNTEAFF.